This entry is about one TCR beta chain. No antigen is known for it. The source of the sample is a study of T cells expressing NK-cell markers. Study in general: Sorted CD3+CD56-NKG2C+, CD3+CD56+NKG2C+ and CD3+CD56+NKG2C- T cells supplied the TCR beta repertoires.

TCR beta cDNA was made by 5'RACE template switching with UMIs. TCRdb re-analyzed the 5' RACE reads; it lists each CDR3 protein once, without DNA. Here the sample table reports about 170,000 distinct CDR3 sequences. Whole-study results and caveats: Also leading the CD3+CD56-NKG2C+ fraction in a handful of donors were these clonotypes.

CDR1 DFQATT and CDR2 SNEGSKA come from the germline V gene (reference sequence). CDR3 length equals 20 residues. The TCR sequence derives from a man aged 18-70 years in good health. The chain joins TRBV20-1 to TRBJ2-1; without DNA, the TCRdb call of TRBD2 cannot be checked. Sequencing used blood T cells: a sorted CD56 or NKG2C T cell subset, CD4+ or CD8+ T cells, or bulk PBMC T cells (not recorded which). This CDR3 reads CSARPPPTSGGAGSSDEQFF.